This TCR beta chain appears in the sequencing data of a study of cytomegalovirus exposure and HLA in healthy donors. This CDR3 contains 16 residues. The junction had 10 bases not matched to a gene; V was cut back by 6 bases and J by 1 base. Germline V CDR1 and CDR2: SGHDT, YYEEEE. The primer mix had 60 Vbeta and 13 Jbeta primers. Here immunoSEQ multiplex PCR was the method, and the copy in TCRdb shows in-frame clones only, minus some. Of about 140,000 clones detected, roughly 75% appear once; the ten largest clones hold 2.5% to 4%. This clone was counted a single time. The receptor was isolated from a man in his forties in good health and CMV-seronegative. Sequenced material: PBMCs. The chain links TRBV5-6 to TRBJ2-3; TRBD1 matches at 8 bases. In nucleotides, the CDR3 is TGTGCCAGCACCCCCCGCAGGACAGGGCGCACAGATACGCAGTATTTT. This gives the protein CASTPRRTGRTDTQYF.